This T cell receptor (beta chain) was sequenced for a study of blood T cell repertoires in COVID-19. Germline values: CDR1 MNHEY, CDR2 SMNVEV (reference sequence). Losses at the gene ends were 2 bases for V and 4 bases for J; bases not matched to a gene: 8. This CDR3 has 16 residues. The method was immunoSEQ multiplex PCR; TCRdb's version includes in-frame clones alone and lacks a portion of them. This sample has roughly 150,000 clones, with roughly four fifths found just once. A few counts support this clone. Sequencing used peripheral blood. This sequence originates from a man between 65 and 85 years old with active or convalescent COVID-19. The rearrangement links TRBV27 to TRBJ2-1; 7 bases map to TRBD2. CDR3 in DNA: TGTGCCAGCAGTTTAGATCCAGCGGGACCATACAATGAGCAGTTCTTC. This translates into CASSLDPAGPYNEQFF.